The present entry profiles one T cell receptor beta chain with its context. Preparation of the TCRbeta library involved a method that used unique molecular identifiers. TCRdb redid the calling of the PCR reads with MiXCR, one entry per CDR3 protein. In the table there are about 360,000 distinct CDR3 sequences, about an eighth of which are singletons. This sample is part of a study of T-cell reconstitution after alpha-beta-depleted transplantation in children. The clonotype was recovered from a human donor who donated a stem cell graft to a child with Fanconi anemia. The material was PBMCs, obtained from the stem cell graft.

CDR3 DNA sequence: TGCAGTGCTAGAGATTCCGGGACAGACCACTACGAGCAGTACTTC. Amino acid sequence: CSARDSGTDHYEQYF. V usage is TRBV20-1 and J usage is TRBJ2-7, with 7 bases that match TRBD1. From germline, CDR1 is DFQATT and CDR2 SNEGSKA (reference sequence). The CDR3 has 15 amino acids. Unmatched junction bases numbered 8, after V lost 0 bases and J lost 3 bases.